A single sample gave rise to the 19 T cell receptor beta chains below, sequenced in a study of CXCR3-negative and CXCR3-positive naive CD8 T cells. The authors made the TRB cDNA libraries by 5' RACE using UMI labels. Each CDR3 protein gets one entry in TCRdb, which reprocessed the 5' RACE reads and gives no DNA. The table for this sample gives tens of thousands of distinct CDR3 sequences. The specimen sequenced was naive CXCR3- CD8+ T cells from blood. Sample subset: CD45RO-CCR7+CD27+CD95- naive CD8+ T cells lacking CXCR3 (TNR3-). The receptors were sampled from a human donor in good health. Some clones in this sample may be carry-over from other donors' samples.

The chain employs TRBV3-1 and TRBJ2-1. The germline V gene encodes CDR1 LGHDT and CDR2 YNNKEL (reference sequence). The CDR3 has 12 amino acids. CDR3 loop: CASSQRTDEQFF.

The CDR3 sequence: CASSSPQGLAVTQYF. The chain combines TRBV7-9 with TRBJ2-5; the TRBD1 assignment by TCRdb is unverifiable without DNA. The CDR3 length is 15 residues. Germline CDR1 SEHNR, CDR2 FQNEAQ (reference sequence).

CDR3 region: CASIPPGGETQYF. The gene calls are TRBV6-2 or TRBV6-3 and TRBJ2-5; without DNA, the TCRdb call of TRBD2 cannot be checked. The CDR3 spans 13 residues. CDR1 and CDR2 from the germline V gene are MNHEY and SVGEGT.

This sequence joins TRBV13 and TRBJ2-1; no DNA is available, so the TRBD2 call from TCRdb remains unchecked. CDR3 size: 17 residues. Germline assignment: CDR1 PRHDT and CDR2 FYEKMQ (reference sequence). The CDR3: CASSTTTGTEDLNEQFF.

The chain's CDR3 is CASSLRASGNQAYEQYF. This chain uses TRBV13 with TRBJ2-7; checking the TCRdb D call of TRBD2 is not possible without DNA. The CDR3 is 17 amino acids. Germline CDR1 PRHDT, CDR2 FYEKMQ (reference sequence).

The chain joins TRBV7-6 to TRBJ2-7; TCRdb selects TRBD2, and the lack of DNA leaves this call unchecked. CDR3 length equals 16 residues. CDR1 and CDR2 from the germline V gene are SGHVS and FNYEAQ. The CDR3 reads CASSLEAGGVRYEQYF.

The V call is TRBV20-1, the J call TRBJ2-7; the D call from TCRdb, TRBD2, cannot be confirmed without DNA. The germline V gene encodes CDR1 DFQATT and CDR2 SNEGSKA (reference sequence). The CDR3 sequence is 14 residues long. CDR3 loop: CSASLGRTFGEQYF.

The CDR3: CASSLHTEAFF. The rearrangement joins TRBV7-9 to TRBJ1-1. The CDR3 runs to 11 residues. CDR1 SEHNR and CDR2 FQNEAQ come from the germline V gene (reference sequence).

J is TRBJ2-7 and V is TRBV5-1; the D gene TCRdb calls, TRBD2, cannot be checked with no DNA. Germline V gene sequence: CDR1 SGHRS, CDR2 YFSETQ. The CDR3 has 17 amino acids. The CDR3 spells CASSLEGYGPGDYEQYF.

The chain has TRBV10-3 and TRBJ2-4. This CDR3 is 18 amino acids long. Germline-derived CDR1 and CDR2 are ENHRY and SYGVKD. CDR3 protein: CAISESMYNTVAKNIQYF.

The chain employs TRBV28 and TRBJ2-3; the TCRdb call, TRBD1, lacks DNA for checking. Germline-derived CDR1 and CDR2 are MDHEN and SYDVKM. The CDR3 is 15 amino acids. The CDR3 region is CASSWTGGSADTQYF.

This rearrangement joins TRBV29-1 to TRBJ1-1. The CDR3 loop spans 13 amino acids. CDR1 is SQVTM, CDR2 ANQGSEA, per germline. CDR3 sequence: CSVVGQMDTEAFF.

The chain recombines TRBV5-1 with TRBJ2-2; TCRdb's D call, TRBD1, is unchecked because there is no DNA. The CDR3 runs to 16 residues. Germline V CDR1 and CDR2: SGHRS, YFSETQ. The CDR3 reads CASRTGGGRYTGELFF. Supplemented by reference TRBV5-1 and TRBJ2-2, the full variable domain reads KAGVTQTPRYLIKTRGQQVTLSCSPISGHRSVSWYQQTPGQGLQFLFEYFSETQRNKGNFPGRFSGRQFSNSRSEMNVSTLELGDSALYLCASRTGGGRYTGELFFGEGSRLTVL.

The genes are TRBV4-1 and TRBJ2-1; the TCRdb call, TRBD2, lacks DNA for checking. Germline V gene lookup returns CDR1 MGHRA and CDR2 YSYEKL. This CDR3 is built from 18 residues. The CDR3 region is CASSQDPSGLAGHNEQFF.

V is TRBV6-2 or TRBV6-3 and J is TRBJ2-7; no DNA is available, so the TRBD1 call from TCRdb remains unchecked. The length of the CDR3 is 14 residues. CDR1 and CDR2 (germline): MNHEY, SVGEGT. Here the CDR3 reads CASSYMGARGEQYF.

This chain's CDR3 is CASSPMDGNTEAFF. The rearrangement joins TRBV7-3 to TRBJ1-1. The CDR3 sequence is 14 residues long. Germline CDR1 reads SGHTA; CDR2 reads FQGTGA.

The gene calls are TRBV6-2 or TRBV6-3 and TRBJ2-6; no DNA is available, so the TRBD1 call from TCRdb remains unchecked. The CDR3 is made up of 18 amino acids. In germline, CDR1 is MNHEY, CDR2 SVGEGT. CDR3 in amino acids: CASSSPGTGISGANVLTF.

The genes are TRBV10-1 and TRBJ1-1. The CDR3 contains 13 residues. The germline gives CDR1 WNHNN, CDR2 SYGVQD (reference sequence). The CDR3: CASSYSENTEACF.

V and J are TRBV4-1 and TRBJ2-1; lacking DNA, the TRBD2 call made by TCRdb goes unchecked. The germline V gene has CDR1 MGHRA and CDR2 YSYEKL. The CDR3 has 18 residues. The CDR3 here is CASSQWILAGGSYNEQFF.